The present TCR beta chain was sequenced within a study of radiation and T cells in renal cell carcinoma. Looking at the study overall: Nephrectomy followed 15 Gy stereotactic body radiation by 4 weeks.

This table comes from immunoSEQ multiplex PCR, and its TCRdb copy is limited to in-frame clones, with some not included. The repertoire consists of about 150,000 clones, with 88% occurring once and the leading ten covering around 4%. As to time point: baseline pretreatment blood. Treatment of the sample: 15 Gy SBRT to primary tumor, nephrectomy 4 weeks later. After SBRT, blood was collected at 2 and 4 weeks, plus baseline. This renal cell carcinoma was of the clear cell type. Trimming took 6 bases from V and 9 from J, leaving 15 bases between them. Germline CDR1 MNHNS, CDR2 SASEGT. CDR3 length: 13 residues.

The V and J genes are TRBV6-1 and TRBJ1-5; D is unresolved. This material consisted of blood, taken from a patient whose treatment included radiotherapy and nephrectomy. This receptor was identified in a woman between 65 and 79 years old with renal cell carcinoma. For the CDR3, the DNA is TGTGCCAGCAGCCTCGACGGGCCGAGGCCCCAGCATTTT. It codes for CASSLDGPRPQHF.